This TCR beta chain emerged from a study of metastatic and nonmetastatic thyroid tumors. Study background: Comparative analysis of repertoires was undertaken across blood and tumor or nodule tissue obtained from malignant and benign thyroid patients. Findings and caveats of the study: Reportedly, malignant thyroid tumors had significantly higher TCR beta diversity than benign nodules, in blood and tumor.

Thyroid surgery was preceded by no treatment in any patient. TCRdb re-analyzed the PCR reads through MiXCR. The table includes over 11,000 clones, over 25% detected once. The CDR3 contains 16 residues. Trimming took 4 bases from V and 9 from J, leaving 23 bases between them. This clone was found a few times. Its antigen is unknown. Sequencing used tumor tissue. The sequence came from a female donor with papillary thyroid cancer or a benign thyroid nodule (not recorded which). Some clones in this sample may be carry-over from other donors' samples. The J gene is TRBJ2-3, the V gene TRBV12-3 or TRBV12-4; D call uncertain. CDR3 protein: CASSSPRRWARQTQYF. The CDR3 DNA is TGTGCCAGCAGTTCACCTAGGCGGTGGGCCCGCCAGACGCAGTATTTT.